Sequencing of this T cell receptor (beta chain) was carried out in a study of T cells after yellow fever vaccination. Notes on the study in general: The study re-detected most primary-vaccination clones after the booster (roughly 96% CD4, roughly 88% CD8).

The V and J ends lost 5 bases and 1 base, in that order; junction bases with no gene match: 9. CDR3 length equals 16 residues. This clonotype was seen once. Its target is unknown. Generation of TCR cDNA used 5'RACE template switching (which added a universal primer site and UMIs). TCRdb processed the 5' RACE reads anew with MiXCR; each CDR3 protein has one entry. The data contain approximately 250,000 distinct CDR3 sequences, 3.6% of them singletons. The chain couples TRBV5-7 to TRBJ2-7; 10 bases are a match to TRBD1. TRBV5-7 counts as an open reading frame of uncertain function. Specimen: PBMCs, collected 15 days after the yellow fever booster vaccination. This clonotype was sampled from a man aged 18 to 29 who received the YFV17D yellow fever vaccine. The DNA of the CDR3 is TGTGCCAGCAGACGTGGCGACAGGGGGCTTTCCTACGAGCAGTACTTC. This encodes CASRRGDRGLSYEQYF.